This entry lists 23 T cell receptor beta chains sequenced from one sample in a study of T cells in Graves' hyperthyroidism and ophthalmopathy. RNA transcripts provided the source from which TCR beta CDR3 regions were amplified. A set of HTBI primers served as the primers for a first-round RT-PCR of the TCR CDR3. One entry per CDR3 protein results from TCRdb running MiXCR on the multiplex PCR reads. The table lists around 700,000 distinct CDR3 sequences, under 45% of them singletons, with roughly 31% in the top ten. The sequenced material came from blood. The receptor source for this set is a woman aged 35 to 49 with Graves' hyperthyroidism.

The chain couples TRBV12-3 or TRBV12-4 to TRBJ2-7; D might be TRBD1 (6 bases). There are 13 residues in the CDR3. V was cut by 5 bases and J by 10 bases, with 18 bases left in between. The CDR3 nucleotides read TGTGCCAGCAGTGCGTCAGGGGCTCCGGATCAGTACTTC. Protein sequence: CASSASGAPDQYF.

The V call is TRBV9, the J call TRBJ2-7; 8 bases fit TRBD1. The trim removed 5 bases at V and 2 bases at J, leaving 6 bases unmatched. This CDR3 contains 14 residues. The germline CDR1 and CDR2 sequences are SGDLS and YYNGEE. CDR3 nucleotide sequence: TGTGCCAGCAGTTCACAGGGGGTCCCCTACGAGCAGTACTTC. Its protein product is CASSSQGVPYEQYF.

About this clonotype: A much larger clone differs by one base, so this may be a read error. This sequence joins TRBV7-3 and TRBJ1-4; D gene ambiguous. The CDR3 runs to 14 residues. Germline CDR1 is SGHTA and CDR2 is FQGTGA. The CDR3 sequence: CASSLGVADEKLVF. The DNA of the CDR3 is TGTGCCAGCAGCTTAGGGGTAGCTGATGAAAAACTGGTTTTT.

This chain links TRBV25-1 with TRBJ2-2; possibly TRBD1 or TRBD2 for D (5 bases each). The germline CDR1 and CDR2 sequences are MGHDK and SYGVNS. The CDR3 spans 14 residues. V shed 6 bases and J shed 7 bases, with 15 bases lying between them. In nucleotides, the CDR3 is TGTGCCAGCAGGGCCATCGGGGCCGACGGGGAGCTGTTTTTT. Protein product: CASRAIGADGELFF.

Only a few counts were recorded for this clonotype. V and J are TRBV6-5 and TRBJ1-2; D unclear. Trimming took off 5 bases at V and 4 bases at J, with 11 bases between the two ends. CDR1 and CDR2 from the germline V gene are MNHEY and SVGAGI. This CDR3 spans 13 amino acids. This CDR3 reads CASSLGPVYGYTF. CDR3 nucleotide sequence: TGTGCCAGCAGTCTCGGACCGGTCTATGGCTACACCTTC.

CDR3 in amino acids: CASSQNSGSSGNTIYF. CDR3 DNA sequence: TGTGCCAGCAGCCAGAACAGTGGAAGCTCTGGAAACACCATATATTTT. The chain joins TRBV6-1 to TRBJ1-3, with D hard to call. Trimming pared 6 bases from V and 0 bases from J, leaving 15 bases between. Germline-derived CDR1 and CDR2 are MNHNS and SASEGT. The CDR3 consists of 16 residues.

This clonotype was recorded many times. The chain uses TRBV19 and TRBJ1-3, with unresolved D. Germline V gene sequence: CDR1 LNHDA, CDR2 SQIVND (reference sequence). V was shortened by 10 bases and J by 4 bases, with 5 bases between the two germline ends. The CDR3 covers 10 residues. The CDR3 DNA follows: TGTGCCACCGAAGGAAACACCATATATTTT. The encoded protein is CATEGNTIYF. Together with reference TRBV19 and TRBJ1-3, the CDR3 gives the full variable domain: DGGITQSPKYLFRKEGQNVTLSCEQNLNHDAMYWYRQDPGQGLRLIYYSQIVNDFQKGDIAEGYSVSREKKESFPLTVTSAQKNPTAFYLCATEGNTIYFGEGSWLTVV.

On this clonotype: A junction end diverges from the germline sequence, so it may reflect a read error. The chain recombines TRBV14 with TRBJ1-3, with 7 positions matching TRBD1. Germline V gene lookup returns CDR1 SGHDN and CDR2 FVKESK. CDR3 length: 14 residues. The CDR3 coding sequence is TGTGCCAGCAGCCCCGGTCAGGGGGGAAGCACCATATATTTT. Translation gives CASSPGQGGSTIYF.

This clonotype came up many times. The chain couples TRBV19 to TRBJ1-6; possible D gene TRBD1, 5 bases. This CDR3 comprises 13 residues. V shed 3 bases and J shed 14 bases, with 14 bases lying between them. Germline lookup yields CDR1 LNHDA and CDR2 SQIVND (reference sequence). CDR3 in DNA: TGTGCCAGTAGTATCCAAACAGGTACTACCCTCCACTTT. Its translation: CASSIQTGTTLHF. Combining the CDR3 with reference TRBV19 and TRBJ1-6 gives the whole variable domain DGGITQSPKYLFRKEGQNVTLSCEQNLNHDAMYWYRQDPGQGLRLIYYSQIVNDFQKGDIAEGYSVSREKKESFPLTVTSAQKNPTAFYLCASSIQTGTTLHFGNGTRLTVT.

This clonotype was seen at least ten times. The chain combines TRBV10-3 with TRBJ2-2; 7 bases agree with TRBD2. The CDR3 has 15 residues. From germline, CDR1 is ENHRY and CDR2 SYGVKD. J gave up 6 bases and V 5 bases, and 9 bases lay outside the gene matches. In nucleotides, the CDR3 is TGTGCCATCAGTCGGGGAGGGGTTGGTTCCGGGGAGCTGTTTTTT. Protein product: CAISRGGVGSGELFF.

The genes are TRBV2 and TRBJ1-5; tentatively, D is TRBD1 (5 bases). There are 16 residues in the CDR3. Germline CDR1 is SNHLY and CDR2 is FYNNEI. The V and J ends lost 8 bases and 0 bases respectively, with 17 bases between them. Here the CDR3 reads CASGGGGSLSNQPQHF. The CDR3 DNA follows: TGTGCCAGCGGAGGCGGGGGGTCTCTTAGCAATCAGCCCCAGCATTTT.

The chain recombines TRBV12-3 or TRBV12-4 with TRBJ1-6; tentatively, D is TRBD1 (5 bases). The ends were cut back, 6 bases at V and 10 bases at J, with 19 bases in the middle. The CDR3 runs 15 residues. CDR3 DNA: TGTGCCAGCAGCCAAGGTCCAGGGAAGGGCTCACCCCTCCACTTT. Residues: CASSQGPGKGSPLHF.

In its sample, this clonotype was seen many times. The chain recombines TRBV12-3 or TRBV12-4 with TRBJ1-5; D ambiguous. Between the trimmed V and J ends, which lost 2 bases and 2 bases, there was a span of 10 bases. CDR3 length: 15 amino acids. As DNA, the CDR3 is TGTGCCAGCAGTTTATCTAATCCGGGCAATCAGCCCCAGCATTTT. Translating gives CASSLSNPGNQPQHF.

Details on this clonotype: A read error is possible here, since a much larger clone lies one base away. This rearrangement joins TRBV10-3 to TRBJ1-1; D remains unclear. The V end lost 5 bases, the J end lost 0 bases, and 10 bases lay between the germline ends. This CDR3 is built from 14 residues. In germline, CDR1 is ENHRY, CDR2 SYGVKD. The CDR3 DNA follows: TGTGCCATCAGTTCGATCAGTGTGAACACTGAAGCTTTCTTT. Encoded protein: CAISSISVNTEAFF.

This chain connects TRBV7-9 to TRBJ1-1; D not certain. The CDR3 has 15 amino acids. The V and J ends lost 5 bases and 0 bases respectively, with 13 bases between them. CDR1 and CDR2 (germline): SEHNR, FQNEAQ (reference sequence). CDR3 coding DNA: TGTGCCAGCAGCCCGCCGTGGGAGATGAACACTGAAGCTTTCTTT. The encoded protein is CASSPPWEMNTEAFF. Combining the CDR3 with reference TRBV7-9 and TRBJ1-1 gives the whole variable domain DTGVSQNPRHKITKRGQNVTFRCDPISEHNRLYWYRQTLGQGPEFLTYFQNEAQLEKSRLLSDRFSAERPKGSFSTLEIQRTEQGDSAMYLCASSPPWEMNTEAFFGQGTRLTVV.

The chain is built from TRBV4-1 and TRBJ1-5; D might be TRBD1 (5 bases). Trimming cost V 4 bases and J 4 bases, with 17 bases left between them. CDR1 is MGHRA and CDR2 is YSYEKL in the germline V gene. CDR3 length: 16 residues. The DNA of the CDR3 is TGCGCCAGCAGCCTTCGGACCGGGACCCCGAATCAGCCCCAGCATTTT. Its translation is CASSLRTGTPNQPQHF.

In its sample, this clonotype was seen a few times. CDR3 nucleotide sequence: TGTGCCAGCAGCTTGAGTCACCTTAACTATGGCTACACCTTC. Encoded protein: CASSLSHLNYGYTF. V and J are TRBV5-4 and TRBJ1-2; D is unresolved. The CDR3 covers 14 residues. Germline CDR1 SGHNT, CDR2 YYREEE (reference sequence). Trimming left V 1 base short and J 1 base short, with 8 bases between.

This clonotype has ten or more counts. The V and J genes are TRBV2 and TRBJ2-7; D gene ambiguous. The CDR3 extends over 14 amino acids. Germline V gene lookup returns CDR1 SNHLY and CDR2 FYNNEI. Trimming took 8 bases from V and 5 from J, leaving 19 bases between them. CDR3 residues: CASPRSIGFHEQYF. DNA of the CDR3: TGTGCCAGCCCTCGGTCGATTGGGTTCCACGAGCAGTACTTC.

This clonotype came up many times. This sequence joins TRBV12-3 or TRBV12-4 and TRBJ2-2; a possible D gene is TRBD2 (5 bases). The V and J ends lost 6 bases and 1 base respectively, with 9 bases between them. This CDR3 has 14 amino acids. CDR3 sequence reads: CASRSSGNTGELFF. DNA of the CDR3: TGTGCCAGCAGGTCCAGCGGGAACACCGGGGAGCTGTTTTTT.

This clonotype came up a few times. V gene TRBV19 combines with J gene TRBJ2-7; 7 positions match TRBD1. V trimming: 5 bases; J trimming: 2 bases; junction bases outside the gene matches: 12. The CDR3 contains 16 residues. Germline assignment: CDR1 LNHDA and CDR2 SQIVND (reference sequence). CDR3 DNA: TGTGCCAGTAGTCCCCGCCGACAGGGATTTACCTACGAGCAGTACTTC. It specifies CASSPRRQGFTYEQYF.

The chain combines TRBV19 with TRBJ1-5; unclear D gene. Trimming took off 3 bases at V and 2 bases at J, with 8 bases between the two ends. The CDR3 covers 14 residues. The germline CDR1 and CDR2 sequences are LNHDA and SQIVND (reference sequence). The CDR3 loop reads CASSMRAGNQPQHF. Here the CDR3 DNA reads TGTGCCAGTAGTATGCGGGCAGGCAATCAGCCCCAGCATTTT.

This clonotype was seen many times. Compared with germline, one end of the junction differs, possibly owing to a read error. The chain is built from TRBV10-2 and TRBJ1-1; the D is unclear. Germline CDR1 is WSHSY and CDR2 is SAAADI. This CDR3 has 12 amino acids. In DNA, the CDR3 is TGTGCCAGCAGTGTGGGCGCGACTGAAGCTTTCTTT. Its protein product is CASSVGATEAFF.

This clonotype has at least ten counts. The rearrangement links TRBV5-6 to TRBJ2-2; D uncertain. The length of the CDR3 is 11 residues. Trimming stripped 0 bases from V and 6 bases from J, with 0 bases between. Germline assignment: CDR1 SGHDT and CDR2 YYEEEE. The CDR3 sequence is CASSLAGELFF. In nucleotides, the CDR3 is TGTGCCAGCAGCTTGGCCGGGGAGCTGTTTTTT. The full variable domain, completed using reference TRBV5-6 and TRBJ2-2, is DAGVTQSPTHLIKTRGQQVTLRCSPKSGHDTVSWYQQALGQGPQFIFQYYEEEERQRGNFPDRFSGHQFPNYSSELNVNALLLGDSALYLCASSLAGELFFGEGSRLTVL.